The clone carrying this TCR beta chain was observed many times. The antigen remains unidentified. This entry is derived from a study of human T cells and chemical hapten exposure. Background on the study: Diphenylcyclopropenone was applied weekly to patients' scalps across the approximately 25-week study. The study enrolled mostly female patients with alopecia areata, totalis or universalis. Study-wide results and limits: There was no change with DPC sensitization in TCRs above 1 in 1000 frequency.

Specified time point: patch test 1, 2 weeks after DPC sensitization. Treatment specified: therapeutic diphenylcyclopropenone sensitization with weekly scalp DPC. Between the trimmed V and J ends, which lost 0 bases and 3 bases, there was a span of 6 bases. This CDR3 spans 14 amino acids. TCRdb recomputed calls from the RACE reads with MiXCR, one row per CDR3 protein. The sample contains 340,000 or so distinct CDR3 sequences, 6% to 8.5% of which appear only once. The material sequenced was whole blood, taken in connection with sensitization to the hapten diphenylcyclopropenone (DPC). This chain connects TRBV12-3 or TRBV12-4 to TRBJ1-5, with no clear D. This clonotype originated in a woman younger than 35 with alopecia areata. Some clones in this sample may be carry-over from other donors' samples. For the CDR3, the DNA is TGTGCCAGCAGTTTAGCAGGGAACAATCAGCCCCAGCATTTT. Translating gives CASSLAGNNQPQHF.